This T cell receptor (beta chain) was obtained from a study of T-cell reconstitution after alpha-beta-depleted transplantation in children. V gave up 4 bases and J gave up 8 bases; unmatched junction bases: 7. The length of the CDR3 is 12 residues. Germline V gene data show CDR1 as SQVTM and CDR2 as ANQGSEA. Unique molecular identifiers were incorporated into the prepared TCRbeta library. TCRdb re-called the PCR reads with MiXCR, one entry per CDR3 protein. The sample holds about 110,000 distinct CDR3 sequences, almost 6.5% seen once. This clonotype was counted a few times. The specimen was PBMCs, mostly from graft donor cells, collected 360 days after TCRalphabeta/CD19-depleted stem cell transplant. The receptor was isolated from a male patient aged 2-10 years who had a stem cell transplant for acute lymphoblastic leukemia, so the T cells may come from the graft donor. The chain links TRBV29-1 to TRBJ1-2; TRBD1 agrees at 7 bases. Here the CDR3 DNA reads TGCAGCGTTGTACTGGCAGGGGGAGGCTACACCTTC. Amino acid sequence: CSVVLAGGGYTF.